One and the same sample provided the 23 T cell receptor beta chains below, sequenced in a study of cytomegalovirus exposure and HLA in healthy donors. With 60 Vbeta and 13 Jbeta primers, the PCR was carried out. Clones were read by immunoSEQ multiplex PCR, and TCRdb kept only the in-frame ones, dropping some. The sample consists of around 140,000 clones, about 64% of them appearing once. Sequenced sample: PBMCs. The receptors come from a woman between 40 and 50 years old in good health and CMV-seronegative.

The chain combines TRBV11-2 with TRBJ1-1; tentatively, D is TRBD1 (6 bases). V lost 1 base and J lost 3, with 15 bases in between. This CDR3 has 16 residues. Germline V gives CDR1 SGHAT, CDR2 FQNNGV. The CDR3 DNA reads as TGTGCCAGCAGCTTAGTCCTAGGGGGGGAGGACACTGAAGCTTTCTTT. This translates into CASSLVLGGEDTEAFF.

The V call is TRBV13, the J call TRBJ2-5, with 10 bases matching TRBD2. V lost 4 bases and J lost 2; bases outside the gene matches: 7. The germline CDR1 and CDR2 sequences are PRHDT and FYEKMQ (reference sequence). The CDR3 consists of 16 residues. The CDR3 sequence: CASSSPGTSEQETQYF. The CDR3 DNA reads TGTGCCAGCAGCTCCCCCGGGACTAGCGAACAAGAGACCCAGTACTTC.

The rearrangement links TRBV7-8 to TRBJ1-5; D uncertain. The CDR3 is 13 residues long. The V end lost 5 bases, the J end lost 4 bases, and 9 bases lay between the germline ends. Germline lookup yields CDR1 SGHVS and CDR2 FQNEAQ. CDR3 sequence (DNA): TGTGCCAGCAGCGCAGTGCTTAATCAGCCCCAGCATTTT. Protein product: CASSAVLNQPQHF.

The J gene is TRBJ1-1, the V gene TRBV7-9, with D possibly being TRBD1 (6 bases). Trimming cost V 0 bases and J 3 bases, with 11 bases left between them. The CDR3 contains 15 residues. CDR1 SEHNR and CDR2 FQNEAQ come from the germline V gene (reference sequence). The CDR3 nucleotides read TGTGCCAGCAGCTTAGCTTCAGGGGCGGACACTGAAGCTTTCTTT. It is translated as CASSLASGADTEAFF.

The chain is built from TRBV9 and TRBJ1-1, with 8 bases identical to TRBD1. With 6 bases clipped from V and 4 bases from J, the junction kept 8 bases outside the gene matches. This CDR3 region has 14 residues. Germline assignment: CDR1 SGDLS and CDR2 YYNGEE. CDR3 nucleotide sequence: TGTGCCAGCACCATGGGACAGGACCCCACTGAAGCTTTCTTT. It specifies CASTMGQDPTEAFF.

The sample holds a few counts of this clone. The rearrangement links TRBV5-1 to TRBJ2-5; the match to TRBD1 covers 11 bases. The DNA end favors TRBJ2-7, so the J call may be wrong. This CDR3 is built from 15 residues. Germline V gene data show CDR1 as SGHRS and CDR2 as YFSETQ. CDR3 nucleotides: TGCGCCAGCAGCCTGGTGGGGGACAGGGGGAGCGAGCAGTACTTC. This gives the protein CASSLVGDRGSEQYF.

The chain combines TRBV5-1 with TRBJ1-1; 8 bases map to TRBD1. Germline-derived CDR1 and CDR2 are SGHRS and YFSETQ. The CDR3 extends over 14 amino acids. V shed 4 bases and J 1 base; nucleotides not matched to a gene: 3. CDR3 coding DNA: TGCGCCAGCAGCGCCGGGACAGGGAACACTGAAGCTTTCTTT. It yields the protein CASSAGTGNTEAFF.

A few counts support this clone. This rearrangement joins TRBV2 to TRBJ2-3, with TRBD1 identical over 9 bases. The germline V gene has CDR1 SNHLY and CDR2 FYNNEI. The V segment lost 6 bases and the J segment 4 bases; nucleotides outside the gene matches: 5. CDR3 size: 14 residues. The DNA for the CDR3 is TGTGCCAGCAGGGGGACAGGGAATGCAGATACGCAGTATTTT. Translating it yields CASRGTGNADTQYF.

The genes are TRBV11-2 and TRBJ1-2; tentative D call: TRBD1 (5 bases). Per germline, CDR1 SGHAT and CDR2 FQNNGV. V was pared by 5 bases and J by 4 bases, with 11 bases between. The CDR3 is 13 residues long. The CDR3 DNA reads as TGTGCCAGCAGCCTACAGGCGTCCTATGGCTACACCTTC. Translation: CASSLQASYGYTF. Combining the CDR3 with reference TRBV11-2 and TRBJ1-2 gives the whole variable domain EAGVAQSPRYKIIEKRQSVAFWCNPISGHATLYWYQQILGQGPKLLIQFQNNGVVDDSQLPKDRFSAERLKGVDSTLKIQPAKLEDSAVYLCASSLQASYGYTFGSGTRLTVV.

The V call is TRBV9, the J call TRBJ2-5, with TRBD2 as a possible D gene (6 bases). The V and J ends lost 4 bases and 4 bases respectively, with 14 bases between them. CDR1 and CDR2 (germline): SGDLS, YYNGEE. This CDR3 region has 14 residues. This chain's CDR3 is CASSISRGRETQYF. The DNA of the CDR3 is TGTGCCAGCAGCATTTCCCGGGGGAGAGAGACCCAGTACTTC.

V gene TRBV5-1 combines with J gene TRBJ1-6, with TRBD1 as a possible D gene (5 bases). CDR3 length equals 15 residues. Trimming pared 5 bases from V and 7 bases from J, leaving 16 bases between. Germline V gene lookup returns CDR1 SGHRS and CDR2 YFSETQ. The CDR3 spells CASSGGHLGNSPLHF. For the CDR3, the DNA is TGCGCCAGCAGTGGCGGACACCTTGGGAATTCACCCCTCCACTTT.

V gene TRBV5-6 combines with J gene TRBJ1-5; 7 bases are shared with TRBD1. The trim removed 2 bases at V and 2 bases at J, leaving 7 bases unmatched. The germline V gene has CDR1 SGHDT and CDR2 YYEEEE. The CDR3 has 16 residues. Here the CDR3 reads CASSFEGARGNQPQHF. For the CDR3, the DNA is TGTGCCAGCAGCTTCGAGGGGGCGCGAGGCAATCAGCCCCAGCATTTT. The full variable domain, with the rest looked up from reference TRBV5-6 and TRBJ1-5, is DAGVTQSPTHLIKTRGQQVTLRCSPKSGHDTVSWYQQALGQGPQFIFQYYEEEERQRGNFPDRFSGHQFPNYSSELNVNALLLGDSALYLCASSFEGARGNQPQHFGDGTRLSIL.

This clone was observed a few times. The chain has TRBV11-2 and TRBJ2-7; the D gene is possibly TRBD2 (5 bases). Germline V gene data show CDR1 as SGHAT and CDR2 as FQNNGV. Trimming removed 4 bases at V and 0 bases at J, with 13 bases between. The CDR3 consists of 15 residues. DNA of the CDR3: TGTGCCAGCAGCTCCCCGTACCGGGGCTCCTACGAGCAGTACTTC. Protein sequence: CASSSPYRGSYEQYF.

V usage is TRBV7-9 and J usage is TRBJ1-4; D remains ambiguous. This CDR3 is built from 12 residues. Trimming took 11 bases from V and 8 from J, leaving 15 bases between them. From germline, CDR1 is SEHNR and CDR2 FQNEAQ (reference sequence). Written as DNA, the CDR3 is TGTGCCGGGGAGACAAATTACGAAAAACTGTTTTTT. Translated: CAGETNYEKLFF.

This chain joins TRBV27 and TRBJ2-2; D might be TRBD2 (6 bases). This CDR3 contains 21 residues. Trimming removed 5 bases from V and 0 bases from J, with 28 bases in between. Germline assignment: CDR1 MNHEY and CDR2 SMNVEV (reference sequence). This chain's CDR3 is CASSLWGWRGEPKANTGELFF. CDR3 sequence (DNA): TGTGCCAGCAGTCTTTGGGGGTGGAGGGGCGAGCCCAAAGCGAACACCGGGGAGCTGTTTTTT.

CDR3 in amino acids: CAGGLAGGDTQYF. The CDR3 bases are TGTGCCGGCGGACTAGCGGGGGGAGATACGCAGTATTTT. The chain links TRBV5-4 to TRBJ2-3; 14 nucleotides align to TRBD2. CDR1 is SGHNT, CDR2 YYREEE, per germline (reference sequence). The CDR3 is made up of 13 amino acids. Trimming at V came to 10 bases and at J to 5 bases, leaving 3 bases not matched to a gene. The variable domain in full, with the rest retrieved from reference TRBV5-4 and TRBJ2-3, is ETGVTQSPTHLIKTRGQQVTLRCSSQSGHNTVSWYQQALGQGPQFIFQYYREEENGRGNFPPRFSGLQFPNYSSELNVNALELDDSALYLCAGGLAGGDTQYFGPGTRLTVL.

This clone has more than one count but fewer than ten. This chain links TRBV30 with TRBJ1-5; no firm D call. The length of the CDR3 is 13 residues. CDR1 and CDR2 from the germline V gene are GTSNPN and SVGIG (reference sequence). V shed 4 bases and J shed 4 bases, with 11 bases lying between them. CDR3: CAWKSTGNQPQHF. In DNA form, the CDR3 reads TGTGCCTGGAAGTCTACGGGGAATCAGCCCCAGCATTTT. The complete variable domain, with remaining parts taken from reference TRBV30 and TRBJ1-5, reads SQTIHQWPATLVQPVGSPLSLECTVEGTSNPNLYWYRQAAGRGLQLLFYSVGIGQISSEVPQNLSASRPQDRQFILSSKKLLLSDSGFYLCAWKSTGNQPQHFGDGTRLSIL.

The gene calls are TRBV27 and TRBJ1-1; 7 bases are a match to TRBD1. Germline values: CDR1 MNHEY, CDR2 SMNVEV (reference sequence). The CDR3 loop spans 14 amino acids. V lost 7 bases and J lost 1; bases outside the gene matches: 6. CDR3 amino acids: CASTPQGTNTEAFF. The CDR3 region has the DNA TGTGCCAGCACCCCACAGGGGACGAACACTGAAGCTTTCTTT.

This chain connects TRBV7-3 to TRBJ1-2, with a weak D call TRBD1 (6 bases). Germline CDR1 and CDR2: SGHTA and FQGTGA. This CDR3 is 13 amino acids long. V dropped 5 bases and J dropped 4 bases, with 11 bases sitting between them. CDR3 amino acids: CASSPGDAYGYTF. The CDR3 nucleotides are TGTGCCAGCAGCCCAGGGGACGCCTATGGCTACACCTTC.

This clone has more than one count but fewer than ten. Other nucleotide sequences from this sample produce the same CDR3. This chain connects TRBV5-1 to TRBJ1-4; 8 bases map to TRBD1. The CDR3 consists of 14 residues. V dropped 0 bases and J dropped 5; count of bases not matched to a gene: 0. Germline CDR1 reads SGHRS; CDR2 reads YFSETQ. Here the CDR3 reads CASSLGQGNEKLFF. DNA of the CDR3: TGCGCCAGCAGCTTGGGACAGGGGAATGAAAAACTGTTTTTT. The whole variable domain, remainder taken from reference TRBV5-1 and TRBJ1-4, is KAGVTQTPRYLIKTRGQQVTLSCSPISGHRSVSWYQQTPGQGLQFLFEYFSETQRNKGNFPGRFSGRQFSNSRSEMNVSTLELGDSALYLCASSLGQGNEKLFFGSGTQLSVL.

This clone has only a few counts. The V call is TRBV9, the J call TRBJ2-2, with 8 bases matching TRBD1. Trimming at V came to 3 bases and at J to 4 bases, leaving 5 bases not matched to a gene. This CDR3 spans 15 amino acids. CDR1 and CDR2 (germline): SGDLS, YYNGEE. The CDR3 is CASSAPQGATGELFF. CDR3 sequence (DNA): TGTGCCAGCAGCGCCCCCCAGGGGGCCACCGGGGAGCTGTTTTTT.

This clone was detected a few times. This rearrangement joins TRBV4-2 to TRBJ2-2; D uncertain. V shed 1 base and J shed 8 bases, with 14 bases lying between them. Per the germline V gene, CDR1 is LGHNA and CDR2 is YNFKEQ. The CDR3 contains 15 residues. This CDR3 reads CASSQGNLEDGELFF. CDR3 in DNA: TGTGCCAGCAGCCAAGGAAACCTTGAGGATGGGGAGCTGTTTTTT.

This clone was seen just once. J is TRBJ1-2 and V is TRBV5-6; the D gene is possibly TRBD1 (5 bases). V was trimmed by 4 bases and J by 4 bases, leaving 14 bases between them. This CDR3 spans 14 amino acids. Germline CDR1 and CDR2: SGHDT and YYEEEE. CDR3 sequence (DNA): TGTGCCAGCAGCCCCGGGGGGAGCAGCTATGGCTACACCTTC. Protein: CASSPGGSSYGYTF.